This is a list of T cell receptor beta chains from one sample in a study of beta chain features in type 1 diabetes. Generated by immunoSEQ multiplex PCR, the TCRdb table keeps only in-frame clones and is missing some. The sample has 850,000 to 900,000 clones, 15% to 20% seen once; the top ten hold 0.02% to 0.025%. Input material: naive CD4+ T cells from blood. Source of these receptors: a woman aged 18-30 years in good health. Both conserved end residues are part of each CDR3. D genes are given only for firm matches.

V: TRBV18; D: NA; J: TRBJ2-5; CDR3: CASSPPMSSAETQYF
V: TRBV15; D: NA; J: NA; CDR3: CATSRGLPYEQYF
V: TRBV19; D: TRBD1; J: TRBJ2-2; CDR3: CASNDRRDRVYTGELFF
V: TRBV2; D: NA; J: TRBJ2-1; CDR3: CASSTGTFYNEQFF
V: TRBV29-1; D: NA; J: TRBJ1-2; CDR3: CSVAQGNHYGYTF
V: TRBV4-3; D: NA; J: TRBJ2-5; CDR3: CASSQALGGETQYF
V: TRBV5-5; D: NA; J: TRBJ1-2; CDR3: CASTTGNRVKDGYTF
V: TRBV5-4; D: NA; J: TRBJ1-2; CDR3: CASRPRGAVQGIQYGYTF
V: TRBV5-6; D: NA; J: TRBJ2-1; CDR3: CASSLIGASSYNEQFF
V: TRBV4-3; D: NA; J: TRBJ2-7; CDR3: CASSRGLITEEQYF
V: TRBV5-1; D: NA; J: TRBJ2-7; CDR3: CASSTAADEQYF
V: TRBV20-1; D: NA; J: TRBJ1-2; CDR3: CSGVLSYGYTF
V: TRBV4-2; D: NA; J: TRBJ2-5; CDR3: CASSPDGLQETQYF
V: TRBV5-1; D: TRBD2; J: TRBJ2-1; CDR3: CASSLEGTSGREQFF
V: TRBV7-2; D: TRBD2; J: TRBJ2-5; CDR3: CASSFGGDFKETQYF
V: TRBV9; D: NA; J: TRBJ2-7; CDR3: CASSVAPGADYEQYF
V: TRBV27; D: NA; J: TRBJ1-4; CDR3: CASSDLSGIEKLFF
V: TRBV7-9; D: TRBD2; J: TRBJ2-1; CDR3: CASRAGESDEQFF
V: TRBV27; D: TRBD2; J: TRBJ2-2; CDR3: CASSLGSGRELFF
V: TRBV7-9; D: TRBD1; J: TRBJ1-5; CDR3: CASSLQGASQPQHF
V: TRBV7-9; D: TRBD2; J: TRBJ2-3; CDR3: CASSTAGSADTQYF
V: TRBV7-6; D: NA; J: TRBJ1-4; CDR3: CASSLSRAAENEKLFF
V: TRBV7-2; D: NA; J: TRBJ2-2; CDR3: CASSLDSRTGELFF
V: TRBV6-6; D: TRBD1; J: TRBJ1-1; CDR3: CASRHRDRGKFAFF
V: TRBV11-1; D: NA; J: TRBJ2-5; CDR3: CASSLVPETQYF
V: TRBV7-2; D: TRBD1; J: TRBJ1-2; CDR3: CASSVSYSGGRLSGYTF
V: TRBV2; D: NA; J: TRBJ2-2; CDR3: CASNWYETGELFF
V: TRBV19; D: NA; J: TRBJ1-3; CDR3: CASSWGTRDSSGNTIYF
V: TRBV7-2; D: NA; J: TRBJ1-1; CDR3: CASSLQVTAEAFF
V: TRBV28; D: NA; J: TRBJ2-1; CDR3: CASTLGGGLSNEQFF
V: TRBV6-6; D: NA; J: TRBJ1-1; CDR3: CASSAVENTEAFF
V: TRBV7-3; D: NA; J: TRBJ2-3; CDR3: CASSSSGQRTDTQYF
V: TRBV7-3; D: NA; J: TRBJ1-3; CDR3: CASSLDGNSGNTIYF
V: TRBV14; D: TRBD1; J: TRBJ2-6; CDR3: CASSLRRGGIGSGANVLTF
V: TRBV6-6; D: TRBD1; J: TRBJ2-5; CDR3: CASSKQGQETQYF
V: TRBV2; D: NA; J: TRBJ2-7; CDR3: CASSGDFYEQYF
V: TRBV28; D: TRBD1; J: TRBJ2-2; CDR3: CASRGTGIPSGELFF
V: TRBV28; D: NA; J: TRBJ2-7; CDR3: CASKQAAYEQYF
V: TRBV5-4; D: TRBD2; J: TRBJ2-1; CDR3: CASRAGTSGRLSSYNEQFF
V: TRBV5-1; D: NA; J: TRBJ2-3; CDR3: CASSGDHFFGTDTQYF
V: TRBV4-3; D: NA; J: TRBJ1-3; CDR3: CASSQERHRSGNTIYF
V: TRBV7-9; D: NA; J: TRBJ2-5; CDR3: CASSEGPAGETQYF
V: TRBV7-9; D: TRBD2; J: TRBJ2-5; CDR3: CASRRGVETQYF
V: TRBV19; D: TRBD1; J: TRBJ1-1; CDR3: CASSIGDRGSTEAFF
V: TRBV18; D: NA; J: TRBJ1-2; CDR3: CASSGDNVYGYTF
V: TRBV7-8; D: TRBD1; J: TRBJ2-2; CDR3: CASSSSTGVGTGELFF
V: TRBV7-3; D: NA; J: TRBJ2-5; CDR3: CASSSGPRGETQYF
V: TRBV18; D: TRBD1; J: TRBJ2-1; CDR3: CASSPRGDSVNNEQFF